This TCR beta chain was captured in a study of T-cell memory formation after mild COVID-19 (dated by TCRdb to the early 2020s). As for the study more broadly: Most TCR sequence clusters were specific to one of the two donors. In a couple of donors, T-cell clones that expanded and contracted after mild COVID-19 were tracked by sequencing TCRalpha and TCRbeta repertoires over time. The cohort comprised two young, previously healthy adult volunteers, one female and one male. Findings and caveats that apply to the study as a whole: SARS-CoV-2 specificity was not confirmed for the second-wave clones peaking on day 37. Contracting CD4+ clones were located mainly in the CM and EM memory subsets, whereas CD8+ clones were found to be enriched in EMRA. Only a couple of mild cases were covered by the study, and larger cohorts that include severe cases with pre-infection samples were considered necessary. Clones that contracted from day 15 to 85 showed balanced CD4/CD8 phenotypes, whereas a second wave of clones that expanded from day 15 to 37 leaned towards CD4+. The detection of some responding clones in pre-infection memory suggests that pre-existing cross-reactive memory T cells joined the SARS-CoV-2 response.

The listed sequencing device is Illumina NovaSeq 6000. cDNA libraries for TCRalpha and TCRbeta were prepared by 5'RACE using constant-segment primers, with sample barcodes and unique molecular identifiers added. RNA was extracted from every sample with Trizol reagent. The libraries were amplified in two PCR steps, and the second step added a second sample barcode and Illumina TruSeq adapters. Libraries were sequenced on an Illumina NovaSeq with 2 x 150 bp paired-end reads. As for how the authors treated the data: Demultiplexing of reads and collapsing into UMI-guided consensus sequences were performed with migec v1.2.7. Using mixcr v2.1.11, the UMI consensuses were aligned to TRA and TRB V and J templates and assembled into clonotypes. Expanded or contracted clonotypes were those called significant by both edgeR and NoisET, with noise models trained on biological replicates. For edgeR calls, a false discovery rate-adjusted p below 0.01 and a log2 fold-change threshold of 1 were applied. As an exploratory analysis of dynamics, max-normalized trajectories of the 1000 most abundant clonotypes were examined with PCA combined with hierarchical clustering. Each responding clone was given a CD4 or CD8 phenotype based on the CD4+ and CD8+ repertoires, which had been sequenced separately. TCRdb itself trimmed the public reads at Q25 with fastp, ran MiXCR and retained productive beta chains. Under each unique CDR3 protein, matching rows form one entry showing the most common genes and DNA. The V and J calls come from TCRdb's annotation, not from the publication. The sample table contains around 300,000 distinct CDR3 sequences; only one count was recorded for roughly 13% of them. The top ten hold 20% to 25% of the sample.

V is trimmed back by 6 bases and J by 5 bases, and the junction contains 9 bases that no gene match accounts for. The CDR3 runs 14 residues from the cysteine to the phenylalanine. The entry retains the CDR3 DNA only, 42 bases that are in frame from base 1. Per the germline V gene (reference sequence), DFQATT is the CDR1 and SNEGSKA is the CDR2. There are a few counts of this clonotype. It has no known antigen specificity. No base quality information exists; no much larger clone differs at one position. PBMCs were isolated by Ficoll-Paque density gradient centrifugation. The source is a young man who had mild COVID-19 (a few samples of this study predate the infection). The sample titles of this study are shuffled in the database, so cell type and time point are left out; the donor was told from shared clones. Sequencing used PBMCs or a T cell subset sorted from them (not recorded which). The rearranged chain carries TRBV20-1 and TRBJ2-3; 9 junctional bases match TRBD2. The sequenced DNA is TGCAGTGCCCGGGGCGGGGGGGCCAAAGATACGCAGTATTTT. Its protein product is CSARGGGAKDTQYF.